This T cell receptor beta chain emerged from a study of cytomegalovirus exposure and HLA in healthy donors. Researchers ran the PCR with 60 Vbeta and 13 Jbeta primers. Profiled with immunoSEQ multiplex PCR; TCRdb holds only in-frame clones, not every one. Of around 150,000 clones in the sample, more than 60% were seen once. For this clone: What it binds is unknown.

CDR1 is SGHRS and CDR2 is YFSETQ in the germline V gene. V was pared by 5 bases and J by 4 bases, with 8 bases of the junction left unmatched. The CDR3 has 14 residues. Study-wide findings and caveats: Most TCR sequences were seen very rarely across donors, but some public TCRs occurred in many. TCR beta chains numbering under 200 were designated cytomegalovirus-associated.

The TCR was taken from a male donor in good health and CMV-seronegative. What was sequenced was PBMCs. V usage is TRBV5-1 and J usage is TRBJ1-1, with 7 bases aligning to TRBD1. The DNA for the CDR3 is TGCGCCAGCAGTTTCCAACAGGGGAGCACTGAAGCTTTCTTT. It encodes CASSFQQGSTEAFF.